This is a list of T cell receptor beta chains from one sample in a study of response to subunit inactivated influenza vaccine. TCRdb reprocessed the RT-PCR reads with MiXCR, giving one entry per CDR3 protein. The table shows around 790,000 distinct CDR3 sequences, with less than 25% occurring only once. Sample: PBMCs from blood, taken 5 days after vaccination. The receptors come from a man aged 50 or older who received an inactivated influenza vaccine. CDR3s include the opening cysteine and the closing phenylalanine or tryptophan. The D gene is left open where the match is weak. Clone size is given for some rows only: seen once, a few or many times, or a class if the clone is expanded.

V: TRBV5-1
size: .
length: 14
J: TRBJ1-6
D: .
DNA: TGCGCCAGCAGCTTGGCCAGGGAAGGCTCACCCCTCCACTTT
CDR3: CASSLAREGSPLHF

V: TRBV24-1
size: .
length: 13
J: TRBJ2-1
D: .
DNA: TGTGCCACCAGTGATGCACTTGGGCATGAGCAGTTCTTC
CDR3: CATSDALGHEQFF

V: TRBV20-1
size: .
length: 12
J: TRBJ2-1
D: .
DNA: TGCAGTGCTAGAGCGGGCCCCCCCGAGCAGTTCTTC
CDR3: CSARAGPPEQFF

V: TRBV15
size: .
length: 12
J: TRBJ1-1
D: .
DNA: TGTGCCACCAGCCCCTTGGAAACTGAAGCTTTCTTT
CDR3: CATSPLETEAFF

V: TRBV25-1
size: .
length: 14
J: TRBJ2-5
D: .
DNA: TGTGCCAGCAGTGAAGCCGGGAGCGGAAAGACCCAGTACTTC
CDR3: CASSEAGSGKTQYF

V: TRBV6-2/TRBV6-3
size: few
length: 16
J: TRBJ2-3
D: TRBD2
DNA: TGTGCCAGCGCGGGAAGGACTAGCGGGAGTATCGGTACGCAGTATTTT
CDR3: CASAGRTSGSIGTQYF

V: TRBV7-2
size: few
length: 14
J: TRBJ2-5
D: .
DNA: TGTGCCAGCAGGAGGAGGGGGTTAGGGGAGACCCAGTACTTC
CDR3: CASRRRGLGETQYF

V: TRBV20-1
size: many
length: 15
J: TRBJ2-7
D: TRBD2
DNA: TGCAGTGCCCCCAGCGGGAGGGCCTGGACCTACGAGCAGTACTTC
CDR3: CSAPSGRAWTYEQYF

V: TRBV6-5
size: few
length: 19
J: TRBJ2-1
D: TRBD2
DNA: TGTGCCAGCAGCTACTCCCTGGGCGGGAGGGCCGGTTCCTACAATGAGCAGTTCTTC
CDR3: CASSYSLGGRAGSYNEQFF

V: TRBV29-1
size: .
length: 13
J: TRBJ2-2
D: .
DNA: TGCAGCGTTTTTTCGCCGGACACCGGGGAGCTGTTTTTT
CDR3: CSVFSPDTGELFF

V: TRBV7-2
size: few
length: 14
J: TRBJ2-4
D: .
DNA: TGTGCCAGCAGCTTAGCGCTCGAAGGGAACATTCAGTACTTC
CDR3: CASSLALEGNIQYF

V: TRBV20-1
size: many
length: 13
J: TRBJ2-1
D: TRBD2
DNA: TGCAGTGCATCGGGACTAGCGAACAATGAGCAGTTCTTC
CDR3: CSASGLANNEQFF

V: TRBV7-2
size: .
length: 13
J: TRBJ2-7
D: .
DNA: TGTGCCAGCAGCTTAGCCCGCGAGCACCATAGGCACTTC
CDR3: CASSLAREHHRHF

V: TRBV5-1
size: few
length: 15
J: TRBJ2-7
D: .
DNA: TGCGCCAGCAGCTTCGGGTCAAGGGACACCTACGAGCAGTACTTC
CDR3: CASSFGSRDTYEQYF

V: TRBV6-1
size: .
length: 12
J: TRBJ1-1
D: .
DNA: TGTGCCAGCAGTGGAAATGACGCTGAAGCTTTCTTT
CDR3: CASSGNDAEAFF

V: TRBV6-1
size: .
length: 17
J: TRBJ2-2
D: TRBD2
DNA: TGTGCCAGCAGAAAAAGCGGTAGCGGGAGGTATCCCGGGGAGCTGTTTTTT
CDR3: CASRKSGSGRYPGELFF

V: TRBV6-2/TRBV6-3
size: .
length: 12
J: TRBJ1-2
D: .
DNA: TGTGCCAGCCGACTAGGGCACTATGGCTACACCTTC
CDR3: CASRLGHYGYTF

V: TRBV2
size: .
length: 14
J: TRBJ2-2
D: TRBD1
DNA: TGTGCCGTTCAGGGGACAGTTAACACCGGGGAGCTGTTTTTT
CDR3: CAVQGTVNTGELFF

V: TRBV4-1
size: few
length: 15
J: TRBJ2-1
D: TRBD2
DNA: TGCGCCAGCAGCCATGGACTAGCGGGGGTGTTTGAGCAGTTCTTC
CDR3: CASSHGLAGVFEQFF

V: TRBV5-1
size: many
length: 15
J: TRBJ2-3
D: TRBD2
DNA: TGCGCCAGCAGCTTGGGAGCGGGGTTAAAAGATACGCAGTATTTT
CDR3: CASSLGAGLKDTQYF

V: TRBV10-3
size: .
length: 14
J: TRBJ2-2
D: .
DNA: TGTGCCATCAGTGAGATGCAGGGAACCGGGGAGCTGTTTTTT
CDR3: CAISEMQGTGELFF

V: TRBV20-1
size: .
length: 12
J: TRBJ1-4
D: .
DNA: TGCAGTGCTAGACAGGAGGGTGAAAAACTGTTTTTT
CDR3: CSARQEGEKLFF

V: TRBV2
size: .
length: 14
J: TRBJ2-7
D: .
DNA: TGTGCCAGCAGTGGGGTCAACCAGGGCTACGAGCAGTACTTC
CDR3: CASSGVNQGYEQYF

V: TRBV6-1
size: .
length: 13
J: TRBJ1-1
D: .
DNA: TGTGCCAGCAGAGAAGGGGGTTACACTGAAGCTTTCTTT
CDR3: CASREGGYTEAFF

V: TRBV29-1
size: few
length: 13
J: TRBJ2-3
D: .
DNA: TGCAGCGTTGAACGCGATCCCACAGATACGCAGTATTTT
CDR3: CSVERDPTDTQYF

V: TRBV12-3/TRBV12-4
size: many
length: 14
J: TRBJ2-2
D: .
DNA: TGTGCCAGCAGTTTAGGTCTGGGGATCGGGGAGCTGTTTTTT
CDR3: CASSLGLGIGELFF

V: TRBV5-4
size: many
length: 14
J: TRBJ2-7
D: .
DNA: TGTGCCAGCAGCCACCTGGCTGACTCCTACGAGCAGTACTTC
CDR3: CASSHLADSYEQYF

V: TRBV4-3
size: few
length: 15
J: TRBJ2-1
D: TRBD1
DNA: TGCGCCAGCAGCCCTGGGGACAGCGTATACAATGAGCAGTTCTTC
CDR3: CASSPGDSVYNEQFF

V: TRBV5-1
size: .
length: 14
J: TRBJ1-6
D: .
DNA: TGCGCCAGCAGCTTTACGGGGTTTAATTCACCCCTCCACTTT
CDR3: CASSFTGFNSPLHF

V: TRBV20-1
size: few
length: 11
J: TRBJ1-2
D: .
DNA: TGCAGTGCTACCGTGGACTATGGCTACACCTTC
CDR3: CSATVDYGYTF

V: TRBV20-1
size: .
length: 13
J: TRBJ2-3
D: TRBD2
DNA: TGCAGTGCTTTAGCGGGAGCCGGGGATACGCAGTATTTT
CDR3: CSALAGAGDTQYF

V: TRBV6-5
size: .
length: 17
J: TRBJ2-2
D: .
DNA: TGTGCCAGCAGTTACGTCCGAGGGCAGGGGAACACCGGGGAGCTGTTTTTT
CDR3: CASSYVRGQGNTGELFF

V: TRBV12-3/TRBV12-4
size: many
length: 14
J: TRBJ1-4
D: .
DNA: TGTGCCAGCAGGGGGGACCTAACGGAGGAAAAACTGTTTTTT
CDR3: CASRGDLTEEKLFF

V: TRBV5-1
size: few
length: 13
J: TRBJ2-1
D: .
DNA: TGCGCCAGCAGCTTGGTTTTGGAAACTGAGCAGTTCTTC
CDR3: CASSLVLETEQFF

V: TRBV20-1
size: .
length: 14
J: TRBJ2-3
D: TRBD2
DNA: TGCAGTGCTAGGGCGGGAGCGAACACAGATACGCAGTATTTT
CDR3: CSARAGANTDTQYF

V: TRBV4-2
size: few
length: 14
J: TRBJ2-5
D: .
DNA: TGTGCCAGCAGCCAAGATACAGACCAAGAGACCCAGTACTTC
CDR3: CASSQDTDQETQYF

V: TRBV7-9
size: .
length: 17
J: TRBJ2-5
D: TRBD2
DNA: TGTGCCAGCAGCTCACCGACTAGCGGGAGGGGTAGGGAGACCCAGTACTTC
CDR3: CASSSPTSGRGRETQYF

V: TRBV13
size: many
length: 16
J: TRBJ2-7
D: TRBD1
DNA: TGTGCCAGCAGCTCGGGGGGACAGGGGGCCCTCTACGAGCAGTACTTC
CDR3: CASSSGGQGALYEQYF

V: TRBV7-7
size: .
length: 15
J: TRBJ1-6
D: TRBD1
DNA: TGTGCTAGCAGCTTATCAGGGGGACGACGTTCACCCCTCCACTTT
CDR3: CASSLSGGRRSPLHF

V: TRBV12-3/TRBV12-4
size: few
length: 16
J: TRBJ2-1
D: TRBD1
DNA: TGTGCCAGCAGTCTCGGACAGGGACGGACATACAATGAGCAGTTCTTC
CDR3: CASSLGQGRTYNEQFF

V: TRBV15
size: .
length: 13
J: TRBJ1-3
D: .
DNA: TGTGCCACCAGCAGACAGGGGAGAAACACCATATATTTT
CDR3: CATSRQGRNTIYF